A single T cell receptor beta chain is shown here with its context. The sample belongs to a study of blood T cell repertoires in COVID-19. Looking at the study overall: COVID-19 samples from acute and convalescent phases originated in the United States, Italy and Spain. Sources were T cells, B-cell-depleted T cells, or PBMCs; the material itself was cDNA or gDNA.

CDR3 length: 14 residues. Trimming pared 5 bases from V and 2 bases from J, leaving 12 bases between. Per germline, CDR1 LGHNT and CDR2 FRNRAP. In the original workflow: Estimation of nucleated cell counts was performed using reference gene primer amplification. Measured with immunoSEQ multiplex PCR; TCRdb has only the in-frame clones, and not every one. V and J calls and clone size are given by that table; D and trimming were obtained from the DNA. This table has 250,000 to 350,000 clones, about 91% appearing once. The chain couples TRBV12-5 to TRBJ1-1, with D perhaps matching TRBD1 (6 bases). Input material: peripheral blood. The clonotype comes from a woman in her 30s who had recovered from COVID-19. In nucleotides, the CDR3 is TGTGCTAGTGGTCCTACAGGGCCCAACACTGAAGCTTTCTTT. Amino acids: CASGPTGPNTEAFF.